This TCR beta chain derives from a study of shared clonotypes between healthy human individuals. The wider study: The study used three CD4 naive, three CD4 memory, two CD8 naive and one CD8 memory plate per donor.

As concerns this clone: The antigen is not known.

The CDR3 spans 15 residues. V lost 5 bases to trimming and J lost 3 bases, with 17 bases between them. Germline CDR1 reads LNHDA; CDR2 reads SQIVND (reference sequence). The naive CD8 fraction comprised CD45RO-negative cells positively selected for CCR7 and excluded terminally differentiated effector memory CD45RA+ cells. Each PCR replicate from the sorted subsets contained 150 to 200 ng DNA, which is about 30,000 T cell genomes. Libraries were prepared by immunoSEQ multiplex PCR; TCRdb keeps only in-frame clonotypes and omits some of them. The sample carries about 2.1 million clones, 85% to 95% recorded once. Study-wide points: Owing to a small donor count, the genetic and exposure-history diversity represented was limited.

The rearrangement links TRBV19 to TRBJ2-7, with D possibly TRBD2 on 6 matching bases. The clonotype was recovered from a man younger than 30 in good health. Some clones in this sample may be carry-over from other donors' samples. The sequencing sample was made of naive CD8+ T cells from PBMCs. CDR3 in amino acids: CASSPGVGRVYEQYF. In DNA, the CDR3 is TGTGCCAGTAGTCCGGGGGTAGGACGCGTCTACGAGCAGTACTTC. Together with reference TRBV19 and TRBJ2-7, the CDR3 gives the full variable domain: DGGITQSPKYLFRKEGQNVTLSCEQNLNHDAMYWYRQDPGQGLRLIYYSQIVNDFQKGDIAEGYSVSREKKESFPLTVTSAQKNPTAFYLCASSPGVGRVYEQYFGPGTRLTVT.